Listed here are 21 T cell receptor beta chains from one sample, sequenced in a study of blood T cell repertoires in COVID-19. Method: immunoSEQ multiplex PCR; TCRdb's copy keeps in-frame clones and lacks some. The repertoire holds approximately 120,000 clones, with about 79% as singletons. Material: peripheral blood. The receptor set was obtained from a woman older than 75 with active or convalescent COVID-19.

This chain links TRBV7-8 with TRBJ2-7, with 9 nucleotides matching TRBD1. Germline CDR1 is SGHVS and CDR2 is FQNEAQ. The junction had 7 bases not matched to a gene; V was cut back by 2 bases and J by 5 bases. This CDR3 has 15 amino acids. DNA for the CDR3: TGTGCCAGCAGCTTAACGGCGGGGACAGGGCACGAGCAGTACTTC. This codes for CASSLTAGTGHEQYF.

The V and J genes are TRBV9 and TRBJ1-1; the match to TRBD1 covers 7 bases. V was clipped by 4 bases and J by 1 base; unmatched bases: 4. Germline CDR1 reads SGDLS; CDR2 reads YYNGEE. This CDR3 comprises 14 residues. As DNA, the CDR3 is TGTGCCAGCAGCAGAGACAGGGCGAACACTGAAGCTTTCTTT. Translated: CASSRDRANTEAFF.

The rearrangement links TRBV5-1 to TRBJ2-2; 8 nucleotides line up with TRBD1. Germline lookup yields CDR1 SGHRS and CDR2 YFSETQ. The CDR3 loop spans 14 amino acids. With V trimmed by 2 bases and J by 6 bases, 3 bases remained unmatched. The CDR3 here is CASSFQGAPGELFF. CDR3 bases: TGCGCCAGCAGCTTTCAGGGGGCGCCCGGGGAGCTGTTTTTT.

The chain links TRBV11-2 to TRBJ2-3, with TRBD1 matching 9 bases. Looked up from germline, CDR1 is SGHAT and CDR2 is FQNNGV. V was pared by 0 bases and J by 2 bases, with 15 bases of the junction left unmatched. CDR3 size: 20 residues. CDR3 region: CASSLDAGQGRLVSTDTQYF. In DNA, the CDR3 is TGTGCCAGCAGCTTAGACGCTGGACAGGGGAGATTAGTGTCCACAGATACGCAGTATTTT.

The chain links TRBV19 to TRBJ1-5; D may be TRBD1 (6 bases). The CDR3 totals 15 residues. V shed 5 bases and J shed 4 bases, with 15 bases lying between them. CDR1 is LNHDA, CDR2 SQIVND, per germline (reference sequence). The CDR3, as DNA: TGTGCCAGTAGTTCGTATCAGGGGCTTAATCAGCCCCAGCATTTT. Translated: CASSSYQGLNQPQHF.

The chain combines TRBV27 with TRBJ1-5, with D possibly matching TRBD1 (5 bases). The CDR3 is 15 residues long. Germline V lookup: CDR1 MNHEY, CDR2 SMNVEV (reference sequence). Trimming left V 3 bases short and J 3 bases short, with 12 bases between. This chain's CDR3 is CASSFSGGFNQPQHF. The CDR3 DNA is TGTGCCAGCAGTTTTTCGGGGGGATTCAATCAGCCCCAGCATTTT.

This chain joins TRBV28 and TRBJ1-4; D possibly corresponds to TRBD1 (5 bases). The CDR3 covers 14 residues. V was pared by 5 bases and J by 4 bases, with 11 bases between. From germline, CDR1 is MDHEN and CDR2 SYDVKM. The CDR3 bases are TGTGCCAGCAGTGGGGCAGCCGATAATGAAAAACTGTTTTTT. Translated: CASSGAADNEKLFF.

Here the CDR3 DNA reads TGTGCCAGCAGTTACCCACAGGGAGTCTCTGGGGCCAACGTCCTGACTTTC. As protein: CASSYPQGVSGANVLTF. J is TRBJ2-6 and V is TRBV6-2 or TRBV6-3; perhaps TRBD1 as D (6 bases). CDR1 is MNHEY and CDR2 is SVGEGT in the germline V gene. Trimming shortened V by 2 bases and J by 0 bases, and 11 bases separated the two germline ends. This CDR3 has 17 amino acids.

CDR3 nucleotide sequence: TGTGCCAGCAAGGACAGAAACACTGAAGCTTTCTTT. As protein: CASKDRNTEAFF. This sequence joins TRBV11-3 and TRBJ1-1, with TRBD1 as a possible D gene (6 bases). Germline V lookup: CDR1 SGHNT, CDR2 YENEEA. V lost 7 bases, J lost 2 bases, and 8 bases lay in between. CDR3 length equals 12 residues. Full variable domain (remainder filled in from reference TRBV11-3 and TRBJ1-1): EAGVVQSPRYKIIEKKQPVAFWCNPISGHNTLYWYLQNLGQGPELLIRYENEEAVDDSQLPKDRFSAERLKGVDSTLKIQPAELGDSAVYLCASKDRNTEAFFGQGTRLTVV.

CDR3 coding DNA: TGTGCCGCAGGGGGCAGGGCCTACTCTGGGGCCAACGTCCTGACTTTC. Protein: CAAGGRAYSGANVLTF. This chain links TRBV28 with TRBJ2-6, with 8 bases identical to TRBD1. From germline, CDR1 is MDHEN and CDR2 SYDVKM. Germline trimming cut 11 bases from V and 0 bases from J; bases unmatched to any gene: 9. This CDR3 has 16 residues.

This chain joins TRBV11-1 and TRBJ2-1; 9 bases agree with TRBD2. This CDR3 has 16 amino acids. The germline CDR1 and CDR2 sequences are SGHAT and FQDESV (reference sequence). With V trimmed by 5 bases and J by 6 bases, 11 bases remained unmatched. The CDR3 DNA reads as TGTGCCAGCAGCCCTATAAGGGTAGCGGGAGCCAATGAGCAGTTCTTC. Its translation: CASSPIRVAGANEQFF.

The chain carries TRBV3-1 (or the pseudogene TRBV3-2) and TRBJ1-4; D is perhaps TRBD1 (5 bases). The CDR3 extends over 16 amino acids. Trimming removed 0 bases at V and 5 bases at J, with 13 bases between. Per germline, CDR1 LGHDT and CDR2 YNNKEL (reference sequence). The CDR3: CASSQDFGSGNEKLFF. The CDR3 DNA reads as TGTGCCAGCAGCCAAGATTTCGGGTCAGGGAATGAAAAACTGTTTTTT.

The chain recombines TRBV29-1 with TRBJ2-2; weak D call: TRBD1 (5 bases). The CDR3 is made up of 15 amino acids. Germline V CDR1 and CDR2: SQVTM, ANQGSEA. With 0 bases removed from V and 2 bases from J, the gap between germline ends came to 10 bases. CDR3 coding DNA: TGCAGCGTTGAAGAACCAGGGAAAAACACCGGGGAGCTGTTTTTT. Translating it yields CSVEEPGKNTGELFF.

The V gene is TRBV5-1, the J gene TRBJ1-2; TRBD1 agrees at 9 bases. J gave up 4 bases and V 4 bases, and 5 bases lay outside the gene matches. This CDR3 is built from 14 residues. Germline V gene lookup returns CDR1 SGHRS and CDR2 YFSETQ. The CDR3 DNA reads TGCGCCAGCAGCCCGGGACAGGGCGTCTATGGCTACACCTTC. It translates to CASSPGQGVYGYTF.

A single count supports this clone. The gene calls are TRBV29-1 and TRBJ1-2, with a possible D match to TRBD1 (5 bases). The ends were cut back, 6 bases at V and 8 bases at J, with 13 bases in the middle. The CDR3 length is 11 residues. The V gene's germline CDR1 is SQVTM and CDR2 ANQGSEA. For the CDR3, the DNA is TGCAGCGTCCAGTGGACACGCGGCTACACCTTC. The encoded protein is CSVQWTRGYTF.

The gene calls are TRBV5-1 and TRBJ2-1; 7 nucleotides align to TRBD1. The trim removed 4 bases at V and 5 bases at J, leaving 6 bases unmatched. This CDR3 comprises 14 residues. CDR1 is SGHRS and CDR2 is YFSETQ in the germline V gene. The CDR3 here is CASSPGQPNNEQFF. The CDR3 bases are TGCGCCAGCAGCCCGGGACAGCCCAACAATGAGCAGTTCTTC.

This clone appeared once. The J gene is TRBJ2-5, the V gene TRBV6-5; TRBD1 agrees at 7 bases. Germline assignment: CDR1 MNHEY and CDR2 SVGAGI. Losses at the gene ends were 3 bases for V and 5 bases for J; bases not matched to a gene: 12. The CDR3 is made up of 16 amino acids. In DNA, the CDR3 is TGTGCCAGCAGTTATGATTCAGGGGGTGTAGGGGAGACCCAGTACTTC. Its protein product is CASSYDSGGVGETQYF.

The V call is TRBV10-3, the J call TRBJ1-1; 7 positions agree with TRBD1. The V gene end was trimmed by 7 bases and the J gene end by 2 bases; junction bases not matched to a gene: 7. From germline, CDR1 is ENHRY and CDR2 SYGVKD. The CDR3 length is 14 residues. The CDR3 spells CAITWDRQNTEAFF. The CDR3 coding sequence is TGTGCCATCACCTGGGACAGACAAAACACTGAAGCTTTCTTT.

The chain combines TRBV6-5 with TRBJ2-5; perhaps TRBD2 as D (6 bases). The CDR3 extends over 14 amino acids. The germline V and J ends were trimmed by 0 bases and 3 bases, with 8 bases remaining between them. Germline lookup yields CDR1 MNHEY and CDR2 SVGAGI. In nucleotides, the CDR3 is TGTGCCAGCAGTTACTCGACGGGGGAAGAGACCCAGTACTTC. Amino acids: CASSYSTGEETQYF.

The gene calls are TRBV4-2 and TRBJ2-7, with 10 bases lining up with TRBD1. With 1 base clipped from V and 5 bases from J, the junction kept 8 bases outside the gene matches. The CDR3 spans 16 residues. CDR1 LGHNA and CDR2 YNFKEQ come from the germline V gene. The chain's CDR3 is CASSQAGTGAKDEQYF. The CDR3 DNA follows: TGTGCCAGCAGCCAAGCCGGGACAGGGGCGAAGGACGAGCAGTACTTC.

The rearrangement joins TRBV2 to TRBJ2-7; D may be TRBD2 (7 bases). The CDR3 extends over 17 amino acids. Trimming pared 8 bases from V and 0 bases from J, leaving 23 bases between. Germline loops: CDR1 SNHLY, CDR2 FYNNEI. The CDR3 bases are TGTGCCAGCGGGGGGGGACAAGGGCTAGCGGTCTCCTACGAGCAGTACTTC. Translated: CASGGGQGLAVSYEQYF.